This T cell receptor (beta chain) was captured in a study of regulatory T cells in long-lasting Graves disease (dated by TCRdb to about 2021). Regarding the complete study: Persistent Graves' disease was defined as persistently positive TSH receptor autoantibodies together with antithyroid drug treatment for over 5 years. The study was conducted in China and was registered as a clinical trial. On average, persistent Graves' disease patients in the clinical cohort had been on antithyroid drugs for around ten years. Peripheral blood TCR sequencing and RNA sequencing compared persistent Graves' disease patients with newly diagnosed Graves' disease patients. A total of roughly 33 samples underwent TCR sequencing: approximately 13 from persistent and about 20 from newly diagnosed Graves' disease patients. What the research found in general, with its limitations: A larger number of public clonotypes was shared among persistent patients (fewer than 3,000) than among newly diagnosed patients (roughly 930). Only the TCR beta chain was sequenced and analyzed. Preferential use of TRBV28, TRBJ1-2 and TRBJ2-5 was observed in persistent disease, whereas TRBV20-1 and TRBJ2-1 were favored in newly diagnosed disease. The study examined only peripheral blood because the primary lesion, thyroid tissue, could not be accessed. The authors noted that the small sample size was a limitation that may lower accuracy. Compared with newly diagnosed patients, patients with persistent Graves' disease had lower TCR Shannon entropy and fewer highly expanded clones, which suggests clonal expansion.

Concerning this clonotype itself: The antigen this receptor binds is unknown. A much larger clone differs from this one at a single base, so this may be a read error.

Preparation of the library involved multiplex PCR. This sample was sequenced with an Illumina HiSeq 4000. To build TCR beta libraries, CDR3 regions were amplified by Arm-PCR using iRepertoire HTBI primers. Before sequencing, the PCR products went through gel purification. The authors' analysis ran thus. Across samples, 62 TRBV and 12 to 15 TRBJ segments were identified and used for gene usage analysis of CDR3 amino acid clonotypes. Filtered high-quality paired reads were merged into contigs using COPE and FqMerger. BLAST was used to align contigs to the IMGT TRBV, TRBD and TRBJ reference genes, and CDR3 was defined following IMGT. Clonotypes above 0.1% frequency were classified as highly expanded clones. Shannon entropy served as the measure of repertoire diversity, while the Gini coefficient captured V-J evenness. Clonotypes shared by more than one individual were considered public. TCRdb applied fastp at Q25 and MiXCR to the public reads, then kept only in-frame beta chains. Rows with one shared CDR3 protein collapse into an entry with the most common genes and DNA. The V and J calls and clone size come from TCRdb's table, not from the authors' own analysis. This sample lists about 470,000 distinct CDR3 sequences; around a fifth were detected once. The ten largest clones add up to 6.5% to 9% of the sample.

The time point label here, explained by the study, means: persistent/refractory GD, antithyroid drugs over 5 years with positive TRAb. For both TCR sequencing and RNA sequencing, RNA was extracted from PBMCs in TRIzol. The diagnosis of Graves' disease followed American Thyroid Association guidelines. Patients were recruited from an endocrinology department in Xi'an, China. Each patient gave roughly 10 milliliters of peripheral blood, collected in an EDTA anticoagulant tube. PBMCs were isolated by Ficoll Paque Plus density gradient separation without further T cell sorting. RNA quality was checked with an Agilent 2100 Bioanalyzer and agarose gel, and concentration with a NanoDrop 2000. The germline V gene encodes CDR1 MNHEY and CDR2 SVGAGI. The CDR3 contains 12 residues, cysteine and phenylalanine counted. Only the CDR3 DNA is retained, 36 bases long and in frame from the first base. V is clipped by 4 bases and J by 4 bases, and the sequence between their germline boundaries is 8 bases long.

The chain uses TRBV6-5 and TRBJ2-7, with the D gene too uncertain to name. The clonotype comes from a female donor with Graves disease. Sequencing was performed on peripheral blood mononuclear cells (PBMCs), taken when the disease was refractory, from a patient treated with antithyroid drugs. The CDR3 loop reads CASSSMGYEQYF. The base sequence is TGTGCCAGCAGTTCCATGGGTTACGAGCAGTACTTC.